This T cell receptor (beta chain) was sequenced for a study of tumor-infiltrating lymphocytes in oesophageal squamous cell carcinoma. TCRdb recomputed calls from the PCR reads with MiXCR, one row per CDR3 protein. The sample yields about 14,000 distinct CDR3 sequences, around 53% seen once. This clonotype ranks as medium-sized. This clonotype was obtained from a female donor with esophageal squamous cell carcinoma. Specimen: blood.

As DNA, the CDR3 is TGTGCCAGCACCGCAGGTACGGGAACAGATACGCAGTATTTT. Its translation is CASTAGTGTDTQYF. The rearrangement links TRBV6-1 to TRBJ2-3, with TRBD2 as a possible D gene (5 bases). Germline V gene sequence: CDR1 MNHNS, CDR2 SASEGT. The CDR3 consists of 14 residues. Trimming cost V 7 bases and J 3 bases, with 14 bases left between them.